These 9 T cell receptor beta chains were all obtained from the same sample, sequenced in a study of blood T cells in healthy people across ages. PCR was performed a second time for about 6 to 11 cycles using a sample-barcoded 5' primer and a J-beta primer mix. Via MiXCR, TCRdb re-called the 5' RACE reads, giving one row per CDR3 protein. In the table there are 650,000 to 800,000 distinct CDR3 sequences, 45% to 60% of which are singletons. The sequenced sample was blood. These receptors all come from a woman of 80 years or more in good health.

This chain joins TRBV9 and TRBJ2-3, with D perhaps TRBD2 (6 bases). Trimming took off 0 bases at V and 1 base at J, with 9 bases between the two ends. Germline V gives CDR1 SGDLS, CDR2 YYNGEE. CDR3 size: 15 residues. The CDR3 spells CASSVAGVGTDTQYF. In DNA form, the CDR3 reads TGTGCCAGCAGCGTAGCGGGAGTTGGCACAGATACGCAGTATTTT.

The chain employs TRBV28 and TRBJ2-4, with D possibly TRBD1 on 5 matching bases. This CDR3 contains 13 residues. V was cut by 6 bases and J by 4 bases, with 10 bases left in between. The germline V gene encodes CDR1 MDHEN and CDR2 SYDVKM. CDR3 in amino acids: CASRGHGKNIQYF. CDR3 coding DNA: TGTGCCAGCAGAGGACACGGAAAAAACATTCAGTACTTC. The full variable domain, completed using reference TRBV28 and TRBJ2-4, is DVKVTQSSRYLVKRTGEKVFLECVQDMDHENMFWYRQDPGLGLRLIYFSYDVKMKEKGDIPEGYSVSREKKERFSLILESASTNQTSMYLCASRGHGKNIQYFGAGTRLSVL.

The V call is TRBV18, the J call TRBJ1-6; D gene unclear. This CDR3 is built from 13 residues. Germline V gene lookup returns CDR1 KGHSH and CDR2 LQKENI. V lost 5 bases to trimming and J lost 7 bases, with 9 bases between them. The CDR3 nucleotides read TGTGCCAGCTCATCCATTGGGAATTCACCCCTCCACTTT. It codes for CASSSIGNSPLHF.

This rearrangement joins TRBV29-1 to TRBJ2-3, with 9 bases that match TRBD1. Germline V gives CDR1 SQVTM, CDR2 ANQGSEA. The V and J ends lost 6 bases and 3 bases, in that order; junction bases with no gene match: 7. The CDR3 covers 14 residues. In DNA, the CDR3 is TGCAGCGTCGAAAGACAGGGGGTGACAGATACGCAGTATTTT. As protein: CSVERQGVTDTQYF.

The chain employs TRBV4-1 and TRBJ2-5; 9 bases agree with TRBD2. The end of the DNA aligns better with TRBJ2-7, so the J call may be wrong. CDR3 length equals 16 residues. Germline values: CDR1 MGHRA, CDR2 YSYEKL. The CDR3 loop is CASSQEFAGGHLEQYF. The DNA of the CDR3 is TGCGCCAGCAGCCAAGAATTTGCGGGGGGGCATCTCGAGCAGTACTTC.

CDR3 nucleotide sequence: TGCAGTGCTAGCCTAAGCAGCAATTCCTACGGGCAGTTCTTC. This codes for CSASLSSNSYGQFF. The rearrangement uses TRBV20-1 and TRBJ2-1, with D hard to call. The CDR3 contains 14 residues. V lost 3 bases and J 12 bases, leaving 21 bases between the germline ends. The germline V gene encodes CDR1 DFQATT and CDR2 SNEGSKA (reference sequence).

The genes are TRBV5-1 and TRBJ1-1; possible D gene TRBD1, 5 bases. V lost 4 bases and J 3 bases, leaving 16 bases between the germline ends. The CDR3 runs to 15 residues. Per germline, CDR1 SGHRS and CDR2 YFSETQ. CDR3 in amino acids: CASSLTGVMDTEAFF. The CDR3 DNA is TGCGCCAGCAGCCTGACGGGGGTCATGGACACTGAAGCTTTCTTT.

Note on this clonotype: A read error may be the cause here, since a much bigger clone is one base away. The chain links TRBV5-4 to TRBJ2-3, with unresolved D. Germline-derived CDR1 and CDR2 are SGHNT and YYREEE (reference sequence). CDR3 length equals 15 residues. V dropped 5 bases and J dropped 0 bases, with 13 bases sitting between them. CDR3 nucleotides: TGTGCCAGCAGTCAGGTTCCGGCAAGCACAGATACGCAGTATTTT. Protein sequence: CASSQVPASTDTQYF.

V gene TRBV24-1 combines with J gene TRBJ2-1; D remains ambiguous. The CDR3 extends over 13 amino acids. V was cut by 3 bases and J by 9 bases, with 11 bases left in between. Germline V gives CDR1 KGHDR, CDR2 SFDVKD. The DNA for the CDR3 is TGTGCCACCAGTGATCCCCCAGTGGTTGAGCAGTTCTTC. This codes for CATSDPPVVEQFF.